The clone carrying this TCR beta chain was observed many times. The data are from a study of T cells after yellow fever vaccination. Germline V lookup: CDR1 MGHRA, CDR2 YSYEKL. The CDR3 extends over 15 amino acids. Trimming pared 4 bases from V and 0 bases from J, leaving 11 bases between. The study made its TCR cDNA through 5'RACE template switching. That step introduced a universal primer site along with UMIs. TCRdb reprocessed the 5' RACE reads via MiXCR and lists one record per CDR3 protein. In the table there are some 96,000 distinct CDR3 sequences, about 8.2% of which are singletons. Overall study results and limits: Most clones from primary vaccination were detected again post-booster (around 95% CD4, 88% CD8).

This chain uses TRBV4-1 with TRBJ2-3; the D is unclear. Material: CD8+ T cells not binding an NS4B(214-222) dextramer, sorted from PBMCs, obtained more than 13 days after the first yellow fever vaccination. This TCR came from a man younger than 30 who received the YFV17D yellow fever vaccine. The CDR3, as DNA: TGCGCCAGCAGCCCCCGGGCCGTTAGCACAGATACGCAGTATTTT. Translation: CASSPRAVSTDTQYF.